This T cell receptor beta chain was recorded in a study of T cells after yellow fever vaccination. TCRdb re-called the 5' RACE reads through MiXCR, storing one row per CDR3 protein. The sample lists 200,000 to 300,000 distinct CDR3 sequences, approximately 3.6% occurring once. V was clipped by 0 bases and J by 1 base, with 16 bases between them. The CDR3 is 17 amino acids. The germline V gene has CDR1 SGHNT and CDR2 YENEEA. The sample consisted of PBMCs, taken 15 days after the yellow fever booster vaccination. The J gene is TRBJ2-7, the V gene TRBV11-3; D perhaps matches TRBD1 (6 bases). This sequence originates from a man between 18 and 29 years old who received the YFV17D yellow fever vaccine. The CDR3 DNA is TGTGCCAGCAGCTTAGAAGGCAGGGGAAGGTATTCCTACGAGCAGTACTTC. It specifies CASSLEGRGRYSYEQYF.